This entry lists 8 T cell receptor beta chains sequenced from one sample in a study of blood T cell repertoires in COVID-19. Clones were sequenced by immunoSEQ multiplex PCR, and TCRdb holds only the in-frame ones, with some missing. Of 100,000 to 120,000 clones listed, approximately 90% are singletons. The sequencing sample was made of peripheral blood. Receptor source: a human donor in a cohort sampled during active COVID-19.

The DNA for the CDR3 is TGTGCCAGCAGCCACCAGAATATTGATGAGCAGTTCTTC. This encodes CASSHQNIDEQFF. The V gene is TRBV7-9, the J gene TRBJ2-1; no clear D gene. The CDR3 sequence is 13 residues long. CDR1 and CDR2 from the germline V gene are SEHNR and FQNEAQ (reference sequence). Deletions cut 5 bases from V and 8 bases from J, with 13 bases between.

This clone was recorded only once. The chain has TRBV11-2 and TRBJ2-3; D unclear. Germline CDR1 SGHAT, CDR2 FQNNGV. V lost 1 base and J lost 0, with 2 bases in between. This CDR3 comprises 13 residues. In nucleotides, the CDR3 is TGTGCCAGCAGCTTAGCTAGCACAGATACGCAGTATTTT. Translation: CASSLASTDTQYF.

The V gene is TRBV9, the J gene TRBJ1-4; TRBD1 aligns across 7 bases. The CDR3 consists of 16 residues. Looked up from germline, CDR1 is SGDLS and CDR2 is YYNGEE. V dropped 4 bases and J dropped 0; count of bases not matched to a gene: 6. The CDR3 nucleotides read TGTGCCAGCAGCCGGGACAGAGGTTCAACTAATGAAAAACTGTTTTTT. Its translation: CASSRDRGSTNEKLFF.

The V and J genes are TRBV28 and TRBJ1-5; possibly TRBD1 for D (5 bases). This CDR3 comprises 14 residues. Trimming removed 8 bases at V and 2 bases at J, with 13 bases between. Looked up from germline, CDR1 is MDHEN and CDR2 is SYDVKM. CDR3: CASRGGMGNQPQHF. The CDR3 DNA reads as TGTGCCAGCCGGGGGGGTATGGGCAATCAGCCCCAGCATTTT.

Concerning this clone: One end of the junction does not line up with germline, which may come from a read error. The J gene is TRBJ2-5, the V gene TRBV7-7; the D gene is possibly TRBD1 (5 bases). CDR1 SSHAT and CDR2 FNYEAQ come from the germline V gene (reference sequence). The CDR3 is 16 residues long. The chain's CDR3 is CASSLGRTILQETQYF. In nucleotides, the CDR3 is TGTGCTAGCAGCTTAGGAAGGACAATCCTTCAAGAGACCCAGTACTTC.

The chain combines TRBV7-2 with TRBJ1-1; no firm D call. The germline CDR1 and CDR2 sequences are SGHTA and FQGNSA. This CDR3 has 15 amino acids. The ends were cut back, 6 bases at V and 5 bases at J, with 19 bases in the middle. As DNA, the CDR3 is TGTGCCAGCAGGTTTATTTCGGCGGCGCGAACTGAAGCTTTCTTT. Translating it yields CASRFISAARTEAFF.

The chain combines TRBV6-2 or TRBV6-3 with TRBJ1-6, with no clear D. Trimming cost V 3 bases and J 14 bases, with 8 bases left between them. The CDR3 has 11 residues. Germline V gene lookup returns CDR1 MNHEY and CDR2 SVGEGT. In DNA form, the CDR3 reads TGTGCCAGCAGTTATCCCAGTACCCTCCACTTT. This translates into CASSYPSTLHF.

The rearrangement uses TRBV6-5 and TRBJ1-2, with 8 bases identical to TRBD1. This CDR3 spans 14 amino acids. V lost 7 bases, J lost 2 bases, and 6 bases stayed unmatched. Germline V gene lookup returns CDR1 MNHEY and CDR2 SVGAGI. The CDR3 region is CASNSQGVNYGYTF. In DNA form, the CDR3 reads TGTGCCAGCAACTCACAGGGGGTCAACTATGGCTACACCTTC.